Each of the 4 T cell receptor beta chains below was sequenced from the same sample in a study of blood T cell repertoires in COVID-19. Profiled with immunoSEQ multiplex PCR; TCRdb holds only in-frame clones, not every one. The sample has about 430,000 clones; more than 75% are singletons. The sample was PBMCs or T cells enriched from blood (not recorded which). Every receptor here comes from a woman in her twenties or thirties with acute COVID-19.

The V and J genes are TRBV6-5 and TRBJ1-6; D not certain. V was pared by 7 bases and J by 7 bases, with 14 bases between. Looked up from germline, CDR1 is MNHEY and CDR2 is SVGAGI. This CDR3 has 14 residues. DNA of the CDR3: TGTGCCAGCAACAAACGGGGAATAAATTCACCCCTCCACTTT. It encodes CASNKRGINSPLHF.

The gene calls are TRBV2 and TRBJ1-4; D possibly corresponds to TRBD1 (6 bases). The ends were cut back, 7 bases at V and 4 bases at J, with 16 bases in the middle. CDR1 and CDR2 from the germline V gene are SNHLY and FYNNEI. The CDR3 covers 15 residues. CDR3: CASMRLTGSNEKLFF. The CDR3 DNA reads TGTGCCAGCATGCGATTGACAGGAAGTAATGAAAAACTGTTTTTT. The complete variable domain, with remaining parts taken from reference TRBV2 and TRBJ1-4, reads EPEVTQTPSHQVTQMGQEVILRCVPISNHLYFYWYRQILGQKVEFLVSFYNNEISEKSEIFDDQFSVERPDGSNFTLKIRSTKLEDSAMYFCASMRLTGSNEKLFFGSGTQLSVL.

The CDR3 nucleotides read TGCGCCAGCAGTCCACCCCGGGTAGGCCTTTACTCCTACGAGCAGTACTTC. Amino acids: CASSPPRVGLYSYEQYF. The rearrangement joins TRBV23-1 to TRBJ2-7; no clear D gene. TRBV23-1 is an open reading frame whose function is uncertain. The CDR3 has 17 amino acids. The V end was cut by 4 bases, the J end by 0 bases, with 19 bases between.

The genes are TRBV6-2 or TRBV6-3 and TRBJ2-6; D unclear. This CDR3 is 16 amino acids long. Trimming pared 2 bases from V and 0 bases from J, leaving 8 bases between. The germline gives CDR1 MNHEY, CDR2 SVGEGT. CDR3 coding DNA: TGTGCCAGCAGTTACGACAAAAGCTCTGGGGCCAACGTCCTGACTTTC. Translated, it gives CASSYDKSSGANVLTF.